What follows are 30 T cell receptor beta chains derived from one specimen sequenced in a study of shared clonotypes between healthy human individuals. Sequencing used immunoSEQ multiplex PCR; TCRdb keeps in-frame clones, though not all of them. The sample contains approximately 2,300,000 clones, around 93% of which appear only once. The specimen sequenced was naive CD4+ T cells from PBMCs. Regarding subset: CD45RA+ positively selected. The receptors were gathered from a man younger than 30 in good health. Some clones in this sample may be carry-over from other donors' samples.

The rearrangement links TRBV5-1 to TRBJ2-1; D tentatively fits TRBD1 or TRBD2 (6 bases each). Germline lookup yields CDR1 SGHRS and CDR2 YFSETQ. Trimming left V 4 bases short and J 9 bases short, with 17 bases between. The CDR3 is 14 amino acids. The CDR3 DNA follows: TGCGCCAGCAGCCCCGGGTCAACGGGGGCTGAGCAGTTCTTC. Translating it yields CASSPGSTGAEQFF.

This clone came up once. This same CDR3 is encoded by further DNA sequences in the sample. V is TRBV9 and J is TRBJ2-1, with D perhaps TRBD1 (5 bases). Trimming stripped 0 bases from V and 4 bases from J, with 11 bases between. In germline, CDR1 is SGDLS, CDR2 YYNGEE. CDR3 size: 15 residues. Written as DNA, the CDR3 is TGTGCCAGCAGCGTAGCTCAGGGCTCGTACAATGAGCAGTTCTTC. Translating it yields CASSVAQGSYNEQFF.

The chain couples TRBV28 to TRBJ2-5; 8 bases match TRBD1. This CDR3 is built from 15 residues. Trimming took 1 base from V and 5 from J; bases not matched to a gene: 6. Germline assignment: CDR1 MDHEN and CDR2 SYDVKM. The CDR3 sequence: CASSLLQGGAETQYF. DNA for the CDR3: TGTGCCAGCAGTTTATTACAGGGGGGAGCGGAGACCCAGTACTTC.

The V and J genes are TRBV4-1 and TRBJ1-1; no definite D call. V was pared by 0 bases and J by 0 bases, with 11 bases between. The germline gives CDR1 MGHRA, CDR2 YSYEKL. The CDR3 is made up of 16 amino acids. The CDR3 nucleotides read TGCGCCAGCAGCCAAGATCCTAACAGTATGAACACTGAAGCTTTCTTT. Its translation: CASSQDPNSMNTEAFF.

The CDR3 nucleotides are TGTGCCTGGAGAAGGGGACTGTCCACTGAAGCTTTCTTT. It yields the protein CAWRRGLSTEAFF. The V gene is TRBV30, the J gene TRBJ1-1; the D gene is possibly TRBD1 (5 bases). Germline V gene sequence: CDR1 GTSNPN, CDR2 SVGIG (reference sequence). Trimming took 3 bases from V and 4 from J, leaving 12 bases between them. The CDR3 is made up of 13 amino acids.

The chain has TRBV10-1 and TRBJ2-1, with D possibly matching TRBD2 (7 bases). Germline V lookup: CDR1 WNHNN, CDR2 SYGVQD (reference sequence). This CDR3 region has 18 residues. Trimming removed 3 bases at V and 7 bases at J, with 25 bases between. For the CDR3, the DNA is TGCGCCAGCAGTGACAGGCTCGGGGGGCGGGAGAGGTTTAATGAGCAGTTCTTC. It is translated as CASSDRLGGRERFNEQFF.

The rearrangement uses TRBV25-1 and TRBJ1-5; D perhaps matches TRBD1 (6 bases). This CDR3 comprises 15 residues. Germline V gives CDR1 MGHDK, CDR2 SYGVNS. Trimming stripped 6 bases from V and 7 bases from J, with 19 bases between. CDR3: CASRDSGHLEQPQHF. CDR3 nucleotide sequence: TGTGCCAGCAGGGACAGTGGACACCTAGAACAGCCCCAGCATTTT.

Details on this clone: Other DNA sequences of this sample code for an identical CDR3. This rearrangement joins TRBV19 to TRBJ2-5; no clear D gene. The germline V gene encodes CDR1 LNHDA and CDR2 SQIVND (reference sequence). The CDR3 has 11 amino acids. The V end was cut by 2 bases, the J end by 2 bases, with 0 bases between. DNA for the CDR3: TGTGCCAGTAGTATACAAGAGACCCAGTACTTC. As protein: CASSIQETQYF.

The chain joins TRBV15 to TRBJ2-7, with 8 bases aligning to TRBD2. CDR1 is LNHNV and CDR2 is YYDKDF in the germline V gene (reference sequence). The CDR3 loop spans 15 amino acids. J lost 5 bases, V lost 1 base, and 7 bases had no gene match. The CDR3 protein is CATSRGQREIDEQYF. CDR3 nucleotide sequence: TGTGCCACCAGCAGAGGGCAGCGGGAGATCGACGAGCAGTACTTC. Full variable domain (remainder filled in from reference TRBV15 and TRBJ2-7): DAMVIQNPRYQVTQFGKPVTLSCSQTLNHNVMYWYQQKSSQAPKLLFHYYDKDFNNEADTPDNFQSRRPNTSFCFLDIRSPGLGDTAMYLCATSRGQREIDEQYFGPGTRLTVT.

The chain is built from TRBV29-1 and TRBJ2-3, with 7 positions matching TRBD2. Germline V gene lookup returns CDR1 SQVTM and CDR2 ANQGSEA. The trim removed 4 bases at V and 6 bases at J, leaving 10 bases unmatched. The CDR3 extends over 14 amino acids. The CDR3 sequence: CSVAQRLAADTQYF. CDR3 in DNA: TGCAGCGTTGCACAGAGACTAGCTGCGGATACGCAGTATTTT.

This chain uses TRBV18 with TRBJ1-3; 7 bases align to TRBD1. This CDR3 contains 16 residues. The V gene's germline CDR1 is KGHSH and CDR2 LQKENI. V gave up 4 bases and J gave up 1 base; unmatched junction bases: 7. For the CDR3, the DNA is TGTGCCAGCTCACAGCACCCGGGACAGTCTGGAAACACCATATATTTT. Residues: CASSQHPGQSGNTIYF.

CDR3 sequence: CASSYRGRYTGELFF. CDR3 in DNA: TGTGCCAGCAGTTACAGGGGGCGATACACCGGGGAGCTGTTTTTT. The V and J genes are TRBV27 and TRBJ2-2; 9 bases are a match to TRBD1. V gave up 4 bases and J gave up 3 bases; unmatched junction bases: 3. The germline V gene has CDR1 MNHEY and CDR2 SMNVEV (reference sequence). This CDR3 comprises 15 residues.

CDR3 residues: CATTGLYNEQFF. The CDR3 nucleotides are TGTGCCACCACGGGCTTATACAATGAGCAGTTCTTC. The chain joins TRBV28 to TRBJ2-1, with D unclear. Trimming cost V 10 bases and J 4 bases, with 11 bases left between them. Germline lookup yields CDR1 MDHEN and CDR2 SYDVKM. This CDR3 has 12 amino acids. Combining the CDR3 with reference TRBV28 and TRBJ2-1 gives the whole variable domain DVKVTQSSRYLVKRTGEKVFLECVQDMDHENMFWYRQDPGLGLRLIYFSYDVKMKEKGDIPEGYSVSREKKERFSLILESASTNQTSMYLCATTGLYNEQFFGPGTRLTVL.

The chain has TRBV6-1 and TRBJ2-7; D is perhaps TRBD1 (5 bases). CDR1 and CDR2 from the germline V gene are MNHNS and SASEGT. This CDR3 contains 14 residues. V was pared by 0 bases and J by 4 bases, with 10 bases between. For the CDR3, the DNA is TGTGCCAGCAGTGAAGCGTTCAGGGTTTACGAGCAGTACTTC. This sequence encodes CASSEAFRVYEQYF.

DNA of the CDR3: TGTGCCAGCAGCCCTAACCGAGCGGGAGAGACCCAGTACTTC. This sequence encodes CASSPNRAGETQYF. The chain links TRBV5-4 to TRBJ2-5; perhaps TRBD2 as D (6 bases). Germline assignment: CDR1 SGHNT and CDR2 YYREEE (reference sequence). Trimming pared 4 bases from V and 4 bases from J, leaving 14 bases between. The CDR3 runs to 14 residues.

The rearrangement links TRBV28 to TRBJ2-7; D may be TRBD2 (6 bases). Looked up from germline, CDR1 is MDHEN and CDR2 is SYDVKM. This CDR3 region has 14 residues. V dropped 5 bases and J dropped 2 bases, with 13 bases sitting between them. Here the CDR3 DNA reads TGTGCCAGCAGTCCCATGGGGGGTACCTACGAGCAGTACTTC. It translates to CASSPMGGTYEQYF.

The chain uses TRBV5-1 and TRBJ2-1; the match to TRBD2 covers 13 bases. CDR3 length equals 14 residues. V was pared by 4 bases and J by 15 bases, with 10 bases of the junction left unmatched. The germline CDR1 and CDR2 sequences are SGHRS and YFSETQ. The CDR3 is CASSPGTSGIRAFF. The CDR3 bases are TGCGCCAGCAGCCCAGGGACTAGCGGGATCAGGGCGTTCTTC.

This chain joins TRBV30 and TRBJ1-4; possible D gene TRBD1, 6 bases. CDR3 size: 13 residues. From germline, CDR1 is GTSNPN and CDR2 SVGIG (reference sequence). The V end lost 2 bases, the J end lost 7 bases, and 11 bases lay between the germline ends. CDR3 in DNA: TGTGCCTGGAGTCCCGGAGGGGGTGAAAAACTGTTTTTT. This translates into CAWSPGGGEKLFF.

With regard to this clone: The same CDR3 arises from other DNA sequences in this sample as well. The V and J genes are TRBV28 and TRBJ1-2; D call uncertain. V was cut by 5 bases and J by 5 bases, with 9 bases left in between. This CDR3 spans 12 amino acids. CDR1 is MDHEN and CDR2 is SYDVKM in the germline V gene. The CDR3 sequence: CASSIRGYGYTF. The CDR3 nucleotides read TGTGCCAGCAGTATCCGGGGTTATGGCTACACCTTC.

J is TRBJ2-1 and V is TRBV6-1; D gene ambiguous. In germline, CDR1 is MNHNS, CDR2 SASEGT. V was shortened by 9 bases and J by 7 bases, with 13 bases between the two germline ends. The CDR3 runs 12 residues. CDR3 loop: CASRFGSNEQFF. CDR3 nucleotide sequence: TGTGCCAGTAGATTTGGGTCAAATGAGCAGTTCTTC.

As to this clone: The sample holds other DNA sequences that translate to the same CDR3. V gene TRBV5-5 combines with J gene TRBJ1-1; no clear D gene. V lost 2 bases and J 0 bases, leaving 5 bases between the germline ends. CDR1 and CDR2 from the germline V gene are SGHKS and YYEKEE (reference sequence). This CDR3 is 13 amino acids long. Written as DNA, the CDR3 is TGTGCCAGCAGCTTTACTCTGAACACTGAAGCTTTCTTT. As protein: CASSFTLNTEAFF.

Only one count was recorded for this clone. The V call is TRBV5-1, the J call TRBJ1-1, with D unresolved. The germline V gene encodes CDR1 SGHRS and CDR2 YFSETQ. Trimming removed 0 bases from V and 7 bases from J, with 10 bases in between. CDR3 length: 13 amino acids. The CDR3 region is CASSLGWDYEAFF. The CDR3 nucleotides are TGCGCCAGCAGCTTGGGCTGGGATTATGAAGCTTTCTTT.

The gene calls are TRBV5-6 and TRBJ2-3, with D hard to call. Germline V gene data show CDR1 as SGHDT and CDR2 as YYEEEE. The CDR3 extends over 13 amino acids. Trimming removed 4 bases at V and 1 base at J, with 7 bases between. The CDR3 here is CASSVTGTDTQYF. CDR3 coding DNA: TGTGCCAGCAGCGTAACTGGCACAGATACGCAGTATTTT.

The CDR3: CASRQGGYGYGYTF. The CDR3 nucleotides are TGTGCCAGCAGGCAAGGGGGCTACGGGTACGGCTACACCTTC. V is TRBV28 and J is TRBJ1-2, with 7 bases identical to TRBD1. This CDR3 region has 14 residues. In germline, CDR1 is MDHEN, CDR2 SYDVKM. V was clipped by 6 bases and J by 8 bases; unmatched bases: 12.

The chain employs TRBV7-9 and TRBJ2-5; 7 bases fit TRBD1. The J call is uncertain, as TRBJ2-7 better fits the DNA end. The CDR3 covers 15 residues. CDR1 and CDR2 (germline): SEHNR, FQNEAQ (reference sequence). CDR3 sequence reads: CASSNDRESAYEQYF. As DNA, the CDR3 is TGTGCCAGCAGTAACGACAGGGAATCAGCCTACGAGCAGTACTTC.

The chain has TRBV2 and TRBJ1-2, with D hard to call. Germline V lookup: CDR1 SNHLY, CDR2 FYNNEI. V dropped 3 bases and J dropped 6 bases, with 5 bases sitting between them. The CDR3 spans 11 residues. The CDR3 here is CASSERHGYTF. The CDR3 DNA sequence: TGTGCCAGCAGTGAGAGGCATGGCTACACCTTC.

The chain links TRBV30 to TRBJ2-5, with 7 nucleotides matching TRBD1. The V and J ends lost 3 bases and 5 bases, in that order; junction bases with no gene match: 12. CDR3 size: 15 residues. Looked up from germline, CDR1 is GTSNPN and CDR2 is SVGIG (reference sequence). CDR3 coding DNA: TGTGCCTGGAGCGAGACAGGGTACGGGTCGGAGACCCAGTACTTC. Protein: CAWSETGYGSETQYF.

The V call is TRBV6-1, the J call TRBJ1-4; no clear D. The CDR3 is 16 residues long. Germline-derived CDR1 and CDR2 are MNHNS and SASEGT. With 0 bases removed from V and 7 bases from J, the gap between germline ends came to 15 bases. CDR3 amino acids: CASSEAWQWRVEKLFF. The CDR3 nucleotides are TGTGCCAGCAGTGAAGCTTGGCAGTGGCGAGTTGAAAAACTGTTTTTT.

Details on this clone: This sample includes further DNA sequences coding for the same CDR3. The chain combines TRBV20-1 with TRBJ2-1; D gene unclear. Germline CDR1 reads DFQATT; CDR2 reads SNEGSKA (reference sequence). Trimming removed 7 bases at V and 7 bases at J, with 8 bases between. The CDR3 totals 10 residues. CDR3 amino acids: CSGKGNEQFF. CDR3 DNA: TGCAGTGGGAAGGGTAATGAGCAGTTCTTC.

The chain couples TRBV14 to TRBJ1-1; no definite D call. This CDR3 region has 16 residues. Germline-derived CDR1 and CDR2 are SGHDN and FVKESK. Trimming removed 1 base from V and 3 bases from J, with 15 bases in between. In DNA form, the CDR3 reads TGTGCCAGCAGCCAAGGGATGATACACTATTACACTGAAGCTTTCTTT. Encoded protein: CASSQGMIHYYTEAFF.